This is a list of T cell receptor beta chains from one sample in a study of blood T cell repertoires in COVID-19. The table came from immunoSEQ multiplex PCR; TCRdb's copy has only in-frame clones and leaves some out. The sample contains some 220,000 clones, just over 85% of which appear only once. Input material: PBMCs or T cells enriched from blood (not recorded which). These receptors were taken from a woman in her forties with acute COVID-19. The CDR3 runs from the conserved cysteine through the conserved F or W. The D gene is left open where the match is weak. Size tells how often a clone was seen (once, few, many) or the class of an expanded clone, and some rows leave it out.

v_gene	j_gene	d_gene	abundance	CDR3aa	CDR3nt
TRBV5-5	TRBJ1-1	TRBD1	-	CASRPDRGVTEAFF	TGTGCCAGCAGACCCGACAGGGGAGTTACTGAAGCTTTCTTT
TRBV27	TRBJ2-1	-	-	CASSFQLGSYNEQFF	TGTGCCAGCAGTTTTCAACTAGGGTCATACAATGAGCAGTTCTTC
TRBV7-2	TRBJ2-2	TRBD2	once	CASSRSGGNTGELFF	TGTGCCAGCAGCCGTAGCGGGGGGAACACCGGGGAGCTGTTTTTT
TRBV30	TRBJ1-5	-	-	CAWSSDSSNQPQHF	TGTGCCTGGAGTTCCGACAGTAGCAATCAGCCCCAGCATTTT
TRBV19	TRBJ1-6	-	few	CASNLIRDNSPLHF	TGTGCCAGTAACCTCATCAGGGATAATTCACCCCTCCACTTT
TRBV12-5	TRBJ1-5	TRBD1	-	CASGLVEGAGGRNQPQHF	TGTGCTAGTGGTTTGGTAGAGGGGGCGGGTGGTCGCAATCAGCCCCAGCATTTT
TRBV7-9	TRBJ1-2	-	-	CASSLEPGENYGYTF	TGTGCCAGCAGCTTAGAGCCGGGGGAGAACTATGGCTACACCTTC
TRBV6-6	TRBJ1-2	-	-	CASSYGGYHYGYTF	TGTGCCAGCAGTTACGGAGGATATCACTATGGCTACACCTTC
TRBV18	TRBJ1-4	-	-	CASSPHQGMDEKLFF	TGTGCCAGCTCACCACATCAGGGGATGGATGAAAAACTGTTTTTT
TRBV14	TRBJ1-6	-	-	CASSPPRGFGDNSPLHF	TGTGCCAGCAGCCCCCCGCGAGGGTTTGGTGATAATTCACCCCTCCACTTT
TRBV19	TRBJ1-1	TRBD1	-	CASSLGQANTEAFF	TGTGCCAGTAGTTTGGGACAGGCCAACACTGAAGCTTTCTTT
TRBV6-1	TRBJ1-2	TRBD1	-	CASSSTGGSGYTF	TGTGCCAGCAGTTCGACAGGGGGCAGCGGCTACACCTTC
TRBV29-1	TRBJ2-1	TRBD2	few	CSVEVGTSSLNEQFF	TGCAGCGTTGAAGTAGGGACTAGCTCTCTGAATGAGCAGTTCTTC
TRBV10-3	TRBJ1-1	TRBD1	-	CAISDDSRDRGEAFF	TGTGCCATCAGTGACGACAGTAGGGACAGGGGGGAAGCTTTCTTT
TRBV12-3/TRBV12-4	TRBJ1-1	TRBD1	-	CASRHGTGMAFF	TGTGCCAGCAGGCACGGGACAGGGATGGCTTTCTTT
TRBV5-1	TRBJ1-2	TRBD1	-	CASRTKGGRGGLNYGYTF	TGCGCCAGCAGAACCAAAGGGGGCAGGGGAGGCCTAAACTATGGCTACACCTTC
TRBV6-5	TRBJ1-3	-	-	CASTFTHSSGNTIYF	TGTGCCAGCACTTTCACCCATAGCTCTGGAAACACCATATATTTT
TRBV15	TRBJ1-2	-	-	CATSRGGALSSDGYTF	TGTGCCACCAGCAGAGGCGGGGCTCTAAGCTCTGATGGCTACACCTTC
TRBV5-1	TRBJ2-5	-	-	CASSLVLAPKTQYF	TGCGCCAGCAGCTTGGTGTTAGCCCCCAAGACCCAGTACTTC
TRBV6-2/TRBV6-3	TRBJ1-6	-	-	CASSSGQISPLHF	TGTGCCAGCAGTTCCGGACAGATTTCACCCCTCCACTTT
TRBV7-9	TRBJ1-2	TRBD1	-	CASSSTGDDTF	TGTGCCAGCAGCAGTACAGGGGACGACACCTTC
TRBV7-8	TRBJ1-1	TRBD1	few	CASSTGQGVNTEAFF	TGTGCCAGCAGCACAGGACAGGGAGTGAACACTGAAGCTTTCTTT
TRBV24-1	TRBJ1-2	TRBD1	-	CATSDTGGIYGYTF	TGTGCCACCAGTGATACAGGGGGAATATATGGCTACACCTTC
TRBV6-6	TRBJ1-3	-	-	CASSALQGNTIYF	TGTGCCAGCAGTGCGTTACAGGGAAACACCATATATTTT
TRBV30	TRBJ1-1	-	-	CAWSSGWSTEAFF	TGTGCCTGGAGTTCAGGGTGGTCAACTGAAGCTTTCTTT
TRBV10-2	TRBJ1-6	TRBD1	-	CASRNRQGAQDSPLHF	TGCGCCAGCAGAAACAGACAGGGGGCACAAGATTCACCCCTCCACTTT
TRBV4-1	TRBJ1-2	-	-	CASSQAEGIRYGYTF	TGCGCCAGCAGCCAAGCGGAGGGGATCCGCTATGGCTACACCTTC
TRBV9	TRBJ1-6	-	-	CASSATDTNSPLHF	TGTGCCAGCAGCGCTACAGATACTAATTCACCCCTCCACTTT
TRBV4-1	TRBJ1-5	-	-	CASSQDRGSNQPQHF	TGCGCCAGCAGCCAAGACAGGGGTAGCAATCAGCCCCAGCATTTT
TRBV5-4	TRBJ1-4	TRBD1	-	CASSLAEAGGAEKLFF	TGTGCCAGCAGCTTGGCCGAGGCAGGGGGCGCCGAAAAACTGTTTTTT
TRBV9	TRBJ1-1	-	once	CASSLSLDRRPNTEAFF	-
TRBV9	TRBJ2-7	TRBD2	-	CASSEGSGTSGGRHEQYF	TGTGCCAGCAGCGAGGGGTCCGGGACTAGCGGGGGCCGACACGAGCAGTACTTC
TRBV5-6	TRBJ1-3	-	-	CASSFGGGIPGNTIYF	TGTGCCAGCAGCTTCGGGGGTGGGATACCTGGAAACACCATATATTTT
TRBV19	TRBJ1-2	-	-	CASSIDATVRANYGYTF	TGTGCCAGTAGTATAGACGCGACAGTCCGAGCTAACTATGGCTACACCTTC
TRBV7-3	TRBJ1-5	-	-	CASSLNGGFPQHF	TGTGCCAGCAGCTTAAATGGGGGGTTCCCCCAGCATTTT